These T cell receptor beta chains were read from a single sample in a study of naive CD8 T cells in extremely preterm neonates. Using immunoSEQ multiplex PCR, the repertoire was profiled, and TCRdb retains in-frame clones only, with some absent. The repertoire consists of about 7,500 clones, with 98% occurring once and the leading ten covering approximately 0.38%. Sequencing used naive CD8+ T cells from cord blood. Receptor source: a newborn in good health. The CDR3 runs from the conserved cysteine through the conserved F or W. D genes are given only for firm matches. Clone size appears in some rows only: once, few, many, or a class for an expanded clone.

>TRBV4-1|TRBJ1-1|once|TRBD1
TGCGCCAGCAGCGGCCAGGGGGCTGAAGCTTTCTTT
CASSGQGAEAFF
>TRBV21-1|TRBJ1-1|-|-
TGTGCCAGCAGCCCTCGTACAGGGACTGAAGCTTTCTTT
CASSPRTGTEAFF
>TRBV13|TRBJ2-5|-|TRBD2
TGTGCCAGCAGCTTAGGCGGGAGGGGAGAGACCCAGTACTTC
CASSLGGRGETQYF
>TRBV6-5|TRBJ2-7|-|TRBD2
TGTGCCAGCGGATGGACTAGCGCCTCCTACGAGCAGTACTTC
CASGWTSASYEQYF
>TRBV4-1|TRBJ2-7|-|-
TGCGCCAGCAGCCAGGCGGGGTTAGCCTACGAGCAGTACTTC
CASSQAGLAYEQYF
>TRBV7-3|TRBJ2-1|few|-
TGTGCCAGCAGCTTAATTCTAGGGGGTGAGCAGTTCTTC
CASSLILGGEQFF
>TRBV19|TRBJ2-5|-|TRBD2
TGTGCCAGTAGTAGGACTAGCGGGATCGGGGAGACCCAGTACTTC
CASSRTSGIGETQYF
>TRBV4-2|TRBJ2-1|-|-
TGTGCCAGCAGCCAAGACGATGAGCAGTTCTTC
CASSQDDEQFF
>TRBV2|TRBJ1-5|-|-
TGTGCCAGCAGTGAACCGTATAGCAATCAGCCCCAGCATTTT
CASSEPYSNQPQHF
>TRBV4-1|TRBJ2-3|-|-
TGCGCCAGCAGCCAAGTGGCAGGCACAGATACGCAGTATTTT
CASSQVAGTDTQYF
>TRBV6-6|TRBJ2-7|-|TRBD1
TGTGCCAGCAGTTACGGGACAGACTACGAGCAGTACTTC
CASSYGTDYEQYF
>TRBV4-2|TRBJ2-1|-|-
TGTGCCAGCAGCCAAGATGGTGGGCTCAATGAGCAGTTCTTC
CASSQDGGLNEQFF
>TRBV6-4|TRBJ2-1|-|TRBD2
TGTGCCAGCAGTTTAGCGGGGGGCCCTAGCTCCTACAATGAGCAGTTCTTC
CASSLAGGPSSYNEQFF
>TRBV4-3|TRBJ2-7|-|-
TGCGCCAGCAGCCAAGATCGGGCAGGGTCATACGAGCAGTACTTC
CASSQDRAGSYEQYF
>TRBV9|TRBJ2-1|-|TRBD2
TGTGCCAGCAGCGTAGCGGGACTACCACAGTACAATGAGCAGTTCTTC
CASSVAGLPQYNEQFF
>TRBV30|TRBJ2-5|-|TRBD2
TGTGCCTGCTCTCAGACTAGCGGGGAAGAGACCCAGTACTTC
CACSQTSGEETQYF
>TRBV27|TRBJ2-1|-|TRBD1
TGTGCCAGCAGTGGACAGGGGAATGAGCAGTTCTTC
CASSGQGNEQFF
>TRBV5-6|TRBJ2-7|-|-
TGTGCCAGCAGCTTGTTGGCTAGCTCCTACGAGCAGTACTTC
CASSLLASSYEQYF
>TRBV6-5|TRBJ1-4|-|TRBD1
TGTGCCAGCAGTTACGCGACAGGGGCCAATGAAAAACTGTTTTTT
CASSYATGANEKLFF
>TRBV19|TRBJ1-1|-|-
TGTGCCAGTAGTCCAGGTCATACTGAAGCTTTCTTT
CASSPGHTEAFF
>TRBV9|TRBJ2-5|once|TRBD2
TGTGCCAGCAGCGTAGCATCGGGACTAGCGGCTGGCGAGACCCAGTACTTC
CASSVASGLAAGETQYF
>TRBV4-1|TRBJ1-1|-|-
TGCGCCAGCAGCCAAGTTACAGAGAGAACTGAAGCTTTCTTT
CASSQVTERTEAFF
>TRBV5-6|TRBJ1-1|-|TRBD1
TGTGCCAGCAGCTTGGGGACAGGGAAAGCTTTCTTT
CASSLGTGKAFF
>TRBV7-2|TRBJ2-2|-|-
TGTGCCAGCAGCTTTTTGGGGGCAGGGGTGACCGGGGAGCTGTTTTTT
CASSFLGAGVTGELFF
>TRBV9|TRBJ2-1|-|TRBD2
TGTGCCAGCAGCGCTCGGGAGGGGAGCTCCTACAATGAGCAGTTCTTC
CASSAREGSSYNEQFF
>TRBV11-2|TRBJ2-7|-|-
TGTGCCAGCAGCTCCGGGGGGCGGACCTACGAGCAGTACTTC
CASSSGGRTYEQYF
>TRBV4-3|TRBJ2-7|-|-
TGCGCCAGCAGCCAATACCTTGACCTTTCCGGGAACTACGAGCAGTACTTC
CASSQYLDLSGNYEQYF
>TRBV27|TRBJ1-5|-|-
TGTGCCAGCAGCCAGACTCGACAGCCCCAGCATTTT
CASSQTRQPQHF
>TRBV7-2|TRBJ2-6|-|-
TGTGCCAGCAGCTTATCCTACCGGGTCACTGGGGCCAACGTCCTGACTTTC
CASSLSYRVTGANVLTF
>TRBV19|TRBJ2-7|-|TRBD1
TGTGCCAGTAGTTGGGACAGCACCTACGAGCAGTACTTC
CASSWDSTYEQYF
>TRBV4-1|TRBJ2-7|-|TRBD2
TGCGCCAGCAGCCAAGAAGGGCTAGCGGGGGCCTACGAGCAGTACTTC
CASSQEGLAGAYEQYF
>TRBV19|TRBJ2-5|-|-
TGTGCCAGTAGTATTTGGGACTCAGAGACCCAGTACTTC
CASSIWDSETQYF
>TRBV6-1|TRBJ2-7|-|-
TGTGCCAGCAGTGGTGCTGCGGCCTACTACGAGCAGTACTTC
CASSGAAAYYEQYF
>TRBV6-5|TRBJ1-4|-|-
TGTGCCAGCAGTTACTCAGAGGGTAATGAAAAACTGTTTTTT
CASSYSEGNEKLFF
>TRBV18|TRBJ2-7|once|-
TGTGCCAGCTCACCTGGGACAACCTACGAGCAGTACTTC
CASSPGTTYEQYF
>TRBV27|TRBJ1-5|-|-
TGTGCCAGCAGTACCGGGACATATAGCAATCAGCCCCAGCATTTT
CASSTGTYSNQPQHF
>TRBV5-4|TRBJ2-7|-|TRBD1
TGTGCCAGCAGCTGGGGACAGGGCTACGAGCAGTACTTC
CASSWGQGYEQYF
>TRBV5-6|TRBJ2-2|-|-
TGTGCCAGCAGCTTGGCGGCAGGCACCGGGGAGCTGTTTTTT
CASSLAAGTGELFF
>TRBV4-1|TRBJ2-3|-|TRBD2
TGCGCCAGCAGCCAAGCGGGGGGGCCAGGGGATACGCAGTATTTT
CASSQAGGPGDTQYF
>TRBV13|TRBJ2-3|-|TRBD2
TGTGCCAGCAGCCTGGGACTAGCGGGAACAGATACGCAGTATTTT
CASSLGLAGTDTQYF
>TRBV4-1|TRBJ2-2|-|TRBD2
TGCGCCAGCAGACCAATGGGACTAGCGGGGAATCAAACCGGGGAGCTGTTTTTT
CASRPMGLAGNQTGELFF
>TRBV30|TRBJ1-2|-|-
TGTGCCTGGAGCGCCGAGTATGGCTACACCTTC
CAWSAEYGYTF
>TRBV5-1|TRBJ2-5|-|TRBD1
TGCGCCAGCAGGGTCGACAGGGTCGGAGAGACCCAGTACTTC
CASRVDRVGETQYF
>TRBV6-6|TRBJ1-3|-|-
TGTGCCAGCAGACAACCAAACACCATATATTTT
CASRQPNTIYF
>TRBV21-1|TRBJ1-5|-|-
TGTGCCAGCCCGACAGGGGATCAGCCCCAGCATTTT
CASPTGDQPQHF
>TRBV2|TRBJ1-1|-|TRBD1
TGTGCCAGCAGTACCGGTAGGGGGCAAACTGAAGCTTTCTTT
CASSTGRGQTEAFF
>TRBV7-2|TRBJ2-7|-|TRBD2
TGTGCCAGCAGCTTTGCCGGGACTACCTACTACGAGCAGTACTTC
CASSFAGTTYYEQYF
>TRBV9|TRBJ2-3|-|TRBD2
TGTGCCAGCAGCGTAGCGGGGGGGCCGGGGGATACGCAGTATTTT
CASSVAGGPGDTQYF
>TRBV11-2|TRBJ2-5|once|TRBD2
TGTGCCAGCAGCGGGGGGGAGTACCAAGAGACCCAGTACTTC
CASSGGEYQETQYF
>TRBV2|TRBJ1-1|-|-
TGTGCCAGCAGTGAGGGGGCGGTCACTGAAGCTTTCTTT
CASSEGAVTEAFF
>TRBV2|TRBJ1-2|-|TRBD1
TGTGCCAGGGAAATCCGGGACAGGGGATATGGCTACACCTTC
CAREIRDRGYGYTF